The sequence of this T cell receptor beta chain was determined in a study of shared clonotypes between healthy human individuals. Findings of the study overall: As a rule, naive subsets had a larger estimated richness than memory subsets. Non-shared clonotypes showed lower generation probabilities than clonotypes common to all four donors. Naive CD4 clonotypes were shared across a handful of donors at 4% to 5%.

Assay: immunoSEQ multiplex PCR; the TCRdb copy retains only in-frame clones and omits some. The data show millions of clones, roughly 91% seen once. A word on this clone: Its antigen is not known.

This CDR3 region has 15 residues. Germline V gives CDR1 SGDLS, CDR2 YYNGEE. Deletions cut 0 bases from V and 3 bases from J, with 13 bases between. Cells designated naive CD8 were CD45RO-negative and were positively selected for CCR7, with terminally differentiated effector memory CD45RA+ cells excluded. Sequenced input: naive CD8+ T cells from PBMCs. The origin of this receptor is a man between 18 and 29 years old in good health. Some clones in this sample may be carry-over from other donors' samples. V gene TRBV9 combines with J gene TRBJ2-7; TRBD2 might be the D (5 bases). The CDR3 region has the DNA TGTGCCAGCAGCGTAGACAGCGGAGATCGCTACGAGCAGTACTTC. Translated: CASSVDSGDRYEQYF.